Sequencing of this T cell receptor (beta chain) was carried out in a study of T-cell memory formation after mild COVID-19. Study findings and constraints: The CD4+ clones that contracted clustered mainly within CM and EM, and the CD8+ clones concentrated in EMRA.

The CDR3 is 15 amino acids. The V end was cut by 0 bases, the J end by 0 bases, with 10 bases between. Germline assignment: CDR1 DFQATT and CDR2 SNEGSKA (reference sequence). Turning to this clonotype: The antigen is undetermined.

5'RACE primed at constant segments yielded TCR alpha and TCR beta cDNA libraries bearing sample barcodes and UMIs. TCRdb called the 5' RACE reads again in MiXCR, with one record for every CDR3 protein. This sample carries 500,000 to 550,000 distinct CDR3 sequences, 20% of them seen once, and the ten largest clones take 12%. The rearrangement uses TRBV20-1 and TRBJ2-3; D is perhaps TRBD1 or TRBD2 (6 bases each). The clonotype was recovered from an adult woman who had mild COVID-19 (a few samples of this study predate the infection). Cell type and time point are not known. The material sequenced was PBMCs or a T cell subset sorted from them (not recorded which). The CDR3: CSARESGASTDTQYF. The CDR3 region has the DNA TGCAGTGCTAGAGAGTCGGGGGCCAGCACAGATACGCAGTATTTT.